This is a list of T cell receptor beta chains from one sample in a study of blood T cell repertoires in COVID-19. Method: immunoSEQ multiplex PCR; TCRdb's copy keeps in-frame clones and lacks some. Of some 300,000 clones in the sample, roughly 90% were seen once. The material sequenced was PBMCs or T cells enriched from blood (not recorded which). The receptors originated from a woman in her twenties or thirties who had recovered from COVID-19. Each CDR3 is given with its conserved first and last residue. A D gene is named only where the DNA matches it firmly.

j_gene | d_gene | v_gene | CDR3aa
TRBJ1-4 | TRBD1 | TRBV5-1 | CASSLGDRTELFF
TRBJ1-4 | NA | TRBV19 | CASSLQGTNEKLFF
TRBJ2-7 | TRBD2 | TRBV19 | CASSRSPAGAYEQYF
TRBJ2-2 | NA | TRBV21-1 | CASSIPGGSNTGELFF
TRBJ1-5 | TRBD1 | TRBV4-1 | CASSQDGTGGQPQHF
TRBJ2-2 | NA | TRBV28 | CDGRGTGELFF
TRBJ1-5 | TRBD1 | TRBV7-9 | CASSLVLTRTGAQPQHF
TRBJ2-7 | TRBD1 | TRBV28 | CASSLRGREIYEQYF
TRBJ2-7 | TRBD2 | TRBV5-1 | CASSLTSGRALGEQYF
TRBJ1-2 | NA | TRBV7-9 | CASSPGQIYGYTF
TRBJ2-1 | NA | TRBV6-5 | CASSRGQTPYNEQFF
TRBJ2-7 | NA | TRBV4-1 | CASSQPGSYEQYF
TRBJ1-2 | NA | TRBV10-3 | CAISDPPAGAYGYTF
TRBJ2-6 | NA | TRBV19 | CASRGQDSGANVLTF
TRBJ1-2 | NA | TRBV28 | CASSGRGSRGYTF
TRBJ1-4 | NA | TRBV5-6 | CASSLGRNDEKLFF
TRBJ1-3 | NA | TRBV12-3/TRBV12-4 | CASMRKVTIYF
TRBJ1-6 | NA | TRBV6-5 | CASSPGRDSPLHF
TRBJ1-1 | NA | TRBV5-1 | CASSWRGTEAFF
TRBJ2-1 | TRBD1 | TRBV7-3 | CASSLQGLAPGNEQFF
TRBJ1-1 | NA | TRBV18 | CASSPGRDTEAFF
TRBJ2-1 | TRBD1 | TRBV10-3 | CAIRIGTGSYNEQFF
TRBJ2-3 | TRBD1 | TRBV10-1 | CASSESVGTGVTDTQYF
TRBJ2-7 | NA | TRBV27 | CASSFGVQGDYEQYF
TRBJ2-1 | TRBD1 | TRBV4-2 | CASSQKTGSSYNEQFF
TRBJ1-2 | TRBD1 | TRBV19 | CASRRDSLSMDYTF
TRBJ1-2 | NA | TRBV6-5 | CASTLAIPGAGGYTF
TRBJ2-7 | TRBD1 | TRBV29-1 | CSVVRQGATYEQYF
TRBJ1-2 | NA | TRBV3-1/TRBV3-2 | CASSFLTENYGYTF
TRBJ1-5 | NA | TRBV3-1/TRBV3-2 | CASSQGEVPDQPQHF
TRBJ2-7 | NA | TRBV6-5 | CASSHFSEQYF
TRBJ1-1 | NA | TRBV5-1 | CASTSNDGGTEAFF
TRBJ1-3 | NA | TRBV13 | CASSSTREAGSGNTIYF
TRBJ1-4 | NA | TRBV3-1/TRBV3-2 | CASSQTGINEKLFF
TRBJ2-7 | TRBD1 | TRBV7-3 | CASSYDGTGGYEQYF
TRBJ2-1 | NA | TRBV7-9 | CASRDGNSYNEQFF
TRBJ1-6 | NA | TRBV2 | CASSGQLDSPLHF
TRBJ1-2 | TRBD1 | TRBV10-3 | CAISESEQGTGYTF
TRBJ2-1 | TRBD2 | TRBV7-2 | CASSSGTSFLDEQFF
TRBJ1-3 | NA | TRBV10-2 | CASSEQANSGNTIYF